This T cell receptor beta chain appears in the sequencing data of a study of regulatory T cells in long-lasting Graves disease. The wider study: For a period under 3 months, newly diagnosed Graves' patients had taken antithyroid drugs.

Arm-PCR of CDR3 regions and iRepertoire HTBI primers were the basis on which TCR beta libraries were built. TCRdb called the multiplex PCR reads again in MiXCR, with one record for every CDR3 protein. The sample lists more than 350,000 distinct CDR3 sequences, around 14% occurring once. Time point described: newly diagnosed GD, antithyroid drugs for less than 3 months. Extracted RNA from PBMCs served as the source of the TCR library. Study results and caveats: Fewer public clonotypes were shared by new patients (966) than by persistent patients (2,741).

CDR3 length: 14 amino acids. V dropped 6 bases and J dropped 6 bases, with 18 bases sitting between them. Germline-derived CDR1 and CDR2 are LNHDA and SQIVND (reference sequence). This clonotype was picked up a small number of times. Its antigen is undetermined. This sample was also put to use in a study of T cells in Graves' hyperthyroidism and ophthalmopathy. That report notes: When the TCR CDR3 underwent first-round RT-PCR, the HTBI primer set was used. Ophthalmopathy was identified by the model a median 6.5 months ahead of onset.

This chain joins TRBV19 and TRBJ2-7; D is ambiguous. This TCR came from a woman aged 30 to 39 with Graves disease. The sample was peripheral blood mononuclear cells (PBMCs), taken at new diagnosis, from a patient treated with antithyroid drugs. The CDR3 DNA reads TGTGCCAGTAGCCCCGGCCCGTCGACGACCGAGCAGTACTTC. Translation gives CASSPGPSTTEQYF.